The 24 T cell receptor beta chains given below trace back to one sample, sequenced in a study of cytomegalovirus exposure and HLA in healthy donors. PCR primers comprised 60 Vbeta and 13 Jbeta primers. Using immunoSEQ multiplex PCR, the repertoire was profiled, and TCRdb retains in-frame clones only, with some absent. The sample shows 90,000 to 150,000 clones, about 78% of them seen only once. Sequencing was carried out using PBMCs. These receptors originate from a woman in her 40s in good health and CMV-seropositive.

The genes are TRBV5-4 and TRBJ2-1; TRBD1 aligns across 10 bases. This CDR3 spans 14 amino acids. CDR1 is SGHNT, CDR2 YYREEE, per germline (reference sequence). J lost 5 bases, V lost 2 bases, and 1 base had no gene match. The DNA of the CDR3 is TGTGCCAGCAGCTTCGGGACAGGGGACAATGAGCAGTTCTTC. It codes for CASSFGTGDNEQFF.

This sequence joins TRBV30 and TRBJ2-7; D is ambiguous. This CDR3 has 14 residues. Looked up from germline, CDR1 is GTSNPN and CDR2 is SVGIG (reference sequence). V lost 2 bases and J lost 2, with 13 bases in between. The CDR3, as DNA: TGTGCCTGGAGTTATACTGAATTAGCCTACGAGCAGTACTTC. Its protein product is CAWSYTELAYEQYF.

The CDR3 loop reads CASSYWGTGSGNTIYF. The CDR3 region has the DNA TGTGCCAGCAGTTACTGGGGGACAGGGTCAGGAAACACCATATATTTT. The chain has TRBV6-5 and TRBJ1-3, with 9 bases matching TRBD1. The CDR3 has 16 amino acids. V trimming: 1 base; J trimming: 4 bases; junction bases outside the gene matches: 5. CDR1 is MNHEY, CDR2 SVGAGI, per germline.

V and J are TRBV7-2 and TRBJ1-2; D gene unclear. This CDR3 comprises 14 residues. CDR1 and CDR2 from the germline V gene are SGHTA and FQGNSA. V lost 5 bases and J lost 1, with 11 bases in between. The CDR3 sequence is CASSRLTVNYGYTF. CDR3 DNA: TGTGCCAGCAGCCGTTTAACGGTTAACTATGGCTACACCTTC. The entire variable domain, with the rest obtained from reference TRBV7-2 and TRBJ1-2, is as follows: GAGVSQSPSNKVTEKGKDVELRCDPISGHTALYWYRQSLGQGLEFLIYFQGNSAPDKSGLPSDRFSAERTGGSVSTLTIQRTQQEDSAVYLCASSRLTVNYGYTFGSGTRLTVV.

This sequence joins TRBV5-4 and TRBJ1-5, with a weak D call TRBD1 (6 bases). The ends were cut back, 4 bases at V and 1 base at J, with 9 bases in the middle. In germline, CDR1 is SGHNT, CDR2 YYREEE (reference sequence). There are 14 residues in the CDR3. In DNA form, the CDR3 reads TGTGCCAGCAGCGCCGACAGGAGCAATCAGCCCCAGCATTTT. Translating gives CASSADRSNQPQHF.

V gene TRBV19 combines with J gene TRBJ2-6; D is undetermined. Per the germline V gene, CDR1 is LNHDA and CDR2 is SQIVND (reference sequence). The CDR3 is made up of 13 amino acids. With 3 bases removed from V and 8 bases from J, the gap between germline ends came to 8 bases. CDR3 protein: CASSMTGTNVLTF. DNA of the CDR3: TGTGCCAGTAGTATGACTGGAACCAACGTCCTGACTTTC. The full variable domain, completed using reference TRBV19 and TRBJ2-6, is DGGITQSPKYLFRKEGQNVTLSCEQNLNHDAMYWYRQDPGQGLRLIYYSQIVNDFQKGDIAEGYSVSREKKESFPLTVTSAQKNPTAFYLCASSMTGTNVLTFGAGSRLTVL.

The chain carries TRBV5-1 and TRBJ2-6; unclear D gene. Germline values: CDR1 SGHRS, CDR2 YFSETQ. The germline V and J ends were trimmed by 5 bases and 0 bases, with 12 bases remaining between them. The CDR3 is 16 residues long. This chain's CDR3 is CASSTEPSSGANVLTF. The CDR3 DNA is TGCGCCAGCAGTACAGAACCTTCCTCTGGGGCCAACGTCCTGACTTTC.

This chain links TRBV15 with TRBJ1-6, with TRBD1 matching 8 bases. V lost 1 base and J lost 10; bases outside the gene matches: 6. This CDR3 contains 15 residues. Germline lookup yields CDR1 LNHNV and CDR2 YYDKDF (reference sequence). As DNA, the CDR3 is TGTGCCACCAGCAGAGGACAGGGGATTGGATCACCCCTCCACTTT. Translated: CATSRGQGIGSPLHF.

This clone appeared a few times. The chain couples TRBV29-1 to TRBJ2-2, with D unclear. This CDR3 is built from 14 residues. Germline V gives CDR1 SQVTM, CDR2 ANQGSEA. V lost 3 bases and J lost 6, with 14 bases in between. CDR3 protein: CSVDFGMPAGELFF. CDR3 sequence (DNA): TGCAGCGTTGATTTCGGTATGCCCGCCGGGGAGCTGTTTTTT.

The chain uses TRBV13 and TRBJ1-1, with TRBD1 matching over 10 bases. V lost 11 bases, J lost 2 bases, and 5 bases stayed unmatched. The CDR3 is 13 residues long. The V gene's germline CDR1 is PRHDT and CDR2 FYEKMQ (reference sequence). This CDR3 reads CASRQGANTEAFF. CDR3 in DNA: TGTGCCTCTAGACAGGGGGCAAACACTGAAGCTTTCTTT.

This chain's CDR3 is CASSYSPGGEQYF. DNA for the CDR3: TGTGCCAGCAGTTACTCCCCCGGAGGAGAGCAGTACTTC. The gene calls are TRBV6-5 and TRBJ2-7; TRBD2 is a possible D gene (5 bases). The germline V gene has CDR1 MNHEY and CDR2 SVGAGI. Trimming removed 0 bases at V and 7 bases at J, with 10 bases between. The CDR3 consists of 13 residues.

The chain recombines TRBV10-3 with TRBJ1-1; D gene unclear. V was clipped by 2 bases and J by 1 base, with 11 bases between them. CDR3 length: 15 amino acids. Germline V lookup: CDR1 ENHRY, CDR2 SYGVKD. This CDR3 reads CAISEPQQRNTEAFF. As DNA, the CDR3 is TGTGCCATCAGTGAGCCACAGCAGAGGAACACTGAAGCTTTCTTT.

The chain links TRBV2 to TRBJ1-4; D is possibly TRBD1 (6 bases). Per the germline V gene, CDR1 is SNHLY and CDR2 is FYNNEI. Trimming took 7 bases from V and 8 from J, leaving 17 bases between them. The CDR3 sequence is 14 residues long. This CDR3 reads CASNEVGQGEKLFF. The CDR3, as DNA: TGTGCCAGCAACGAGGTGGGGCAGGGGGAAAAACTGTTTTTT.

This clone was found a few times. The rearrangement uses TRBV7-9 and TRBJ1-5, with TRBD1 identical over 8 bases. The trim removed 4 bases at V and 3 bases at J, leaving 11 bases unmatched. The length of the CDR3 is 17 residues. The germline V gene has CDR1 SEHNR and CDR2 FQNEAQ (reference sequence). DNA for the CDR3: TGTGCCAGCAGCTCAGTTTTTGGACAGGGCAACAATCAGCCCCAGCATTTT. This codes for CASSSVFGQGNNQPQHF.

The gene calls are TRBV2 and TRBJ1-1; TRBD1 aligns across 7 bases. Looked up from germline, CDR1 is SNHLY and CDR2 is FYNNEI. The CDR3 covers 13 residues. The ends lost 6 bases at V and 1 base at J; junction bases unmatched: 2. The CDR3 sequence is CASSQGENTEAFF. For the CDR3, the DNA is TGTGCCAGCAGCCAGGGGGAGAACACTGAAGCTTTCTTT.

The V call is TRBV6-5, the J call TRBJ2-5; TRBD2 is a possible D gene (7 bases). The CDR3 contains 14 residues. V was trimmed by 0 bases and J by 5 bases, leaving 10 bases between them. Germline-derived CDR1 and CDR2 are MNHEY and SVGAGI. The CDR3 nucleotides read TGTGCCAGCAGTTACTCGGGGGGGCCGGAGACCCAGTACTTC. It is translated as CASSYSGGPETQYF.

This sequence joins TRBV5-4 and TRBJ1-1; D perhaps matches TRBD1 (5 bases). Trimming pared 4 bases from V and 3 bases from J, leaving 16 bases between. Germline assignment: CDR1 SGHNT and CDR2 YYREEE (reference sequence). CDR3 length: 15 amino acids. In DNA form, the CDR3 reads TGTGCCAGCAGCCCGGGGGGTAGACGAGACACTGAAGCTTTCTTT. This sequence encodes CASSPGGRRDTEAFF.

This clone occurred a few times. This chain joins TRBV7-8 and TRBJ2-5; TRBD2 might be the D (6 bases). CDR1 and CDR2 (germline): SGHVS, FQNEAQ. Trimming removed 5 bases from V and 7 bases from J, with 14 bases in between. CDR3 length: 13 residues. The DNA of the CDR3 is TGTGCCAGCAGCAGATCTGGGCGGGGGACCCAGTACTTC. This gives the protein CASSRSGRGTQYF.

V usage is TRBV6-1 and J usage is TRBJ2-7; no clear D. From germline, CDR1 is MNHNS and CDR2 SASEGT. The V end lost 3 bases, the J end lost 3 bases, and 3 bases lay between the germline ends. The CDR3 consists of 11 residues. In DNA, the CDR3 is TGTGCCAGCAGTGACCTCTACGAGCAGTACTTC. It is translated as CASSDLYEQYF.

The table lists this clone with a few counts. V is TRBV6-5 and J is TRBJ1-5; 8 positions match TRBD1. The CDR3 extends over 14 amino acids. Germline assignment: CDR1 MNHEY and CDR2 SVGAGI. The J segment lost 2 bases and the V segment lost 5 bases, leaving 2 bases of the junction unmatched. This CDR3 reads CASSDRGGNQPQHF. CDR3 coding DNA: TGTGCCAGCAGTGACAGGGGCGGCAATCAGCCCCAGCATTTT.

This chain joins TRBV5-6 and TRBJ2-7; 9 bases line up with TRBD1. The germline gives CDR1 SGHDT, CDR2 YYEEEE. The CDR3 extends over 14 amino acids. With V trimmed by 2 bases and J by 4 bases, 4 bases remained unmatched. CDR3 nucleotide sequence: TGTGCCAGCAGCTTCGGGACAGGGATTTACGAGCAGTACTTC. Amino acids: CASSFGTGIYEQYF.

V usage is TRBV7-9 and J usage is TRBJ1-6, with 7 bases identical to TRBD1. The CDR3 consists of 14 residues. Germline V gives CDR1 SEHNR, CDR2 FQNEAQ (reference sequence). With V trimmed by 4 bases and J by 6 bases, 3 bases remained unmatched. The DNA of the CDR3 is TGTGCCAGCAGCTCCCAGGGGGGTAATTCACCCCTCCACTTT. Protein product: CASSSQGGNSPLHF.

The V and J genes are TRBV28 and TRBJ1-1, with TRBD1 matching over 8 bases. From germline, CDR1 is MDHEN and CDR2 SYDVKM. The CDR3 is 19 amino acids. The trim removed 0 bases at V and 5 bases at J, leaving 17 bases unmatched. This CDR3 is CASSLWDREWDTEGTEAFF. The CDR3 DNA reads TGTGCCAGCAGTTTATGGGACAGGGAATGGGATACGGAGGGAACTGAAGCTTTCTTT.

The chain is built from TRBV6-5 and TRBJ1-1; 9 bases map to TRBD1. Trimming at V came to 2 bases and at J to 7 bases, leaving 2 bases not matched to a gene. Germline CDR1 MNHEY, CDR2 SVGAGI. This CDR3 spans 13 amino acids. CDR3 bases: TGTGCCAGCAGTTACACAGGGGGCCTTGAAGCTTTCTTT. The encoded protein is CASSYTGGLEAFF.